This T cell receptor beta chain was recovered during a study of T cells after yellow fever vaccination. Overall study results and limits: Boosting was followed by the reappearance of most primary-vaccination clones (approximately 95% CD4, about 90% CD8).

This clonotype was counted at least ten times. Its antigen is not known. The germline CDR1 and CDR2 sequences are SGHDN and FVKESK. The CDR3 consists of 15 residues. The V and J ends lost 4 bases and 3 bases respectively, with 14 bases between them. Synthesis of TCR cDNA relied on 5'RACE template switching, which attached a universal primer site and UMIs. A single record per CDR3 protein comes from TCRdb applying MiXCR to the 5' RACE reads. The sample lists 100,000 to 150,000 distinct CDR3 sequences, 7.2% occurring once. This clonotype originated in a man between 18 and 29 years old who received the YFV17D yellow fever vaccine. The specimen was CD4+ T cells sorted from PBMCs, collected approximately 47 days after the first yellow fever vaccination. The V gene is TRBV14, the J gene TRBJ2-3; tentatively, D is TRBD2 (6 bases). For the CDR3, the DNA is TGTGCCAGCAGCCCCCACTGGGGGGAAACAGATACGCAGTATTTT. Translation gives CASSPHWGETDTQYF.